A selection of T cell receptor beta chains follows, all from one sample in a study of T-cell reconstitution after alpha-beta-depleted transplantation in children. TCRdb passed the PCR reads through MiXCR, listing each CDR3 protein once. The profile covers about 460,000 distinct CDR3 sequences, with 10% to 13% appearing a single time and 2% taken by the ten largest. This sample comprised PBMCs, obtained before TCRalphabeta/CD19-depleted stem cell transplant. These receptors were collected from a child aged 2 to 9 with inherited bone marrow failure, due to receive a stem cell transplant. Both conserved end residues are part of each CDR3. Fields, in order: J gene, clone size, D gene, V gene, CDR3 protein, CDR3 DNA. A D gene is named only where the DNA matches it firmly. Size is omitted from some rows. Given values are once, few, many or a class for expanded clones.

J gene: TRBJ2-6
clone size: .
D gene: .
V gene: TRBV7-9
CDR3 protein: CASSPPASSGANVLTF
CDR3 DNA: TGTGCCAGCAGCCCCCCCGCTAGTTCTGGGGCCAACGTCCTGACTTTC

J gene: TRBJ2-5
clone size: many
D gene: TRBD1
V gene: TRBV15
CDR3 protein: CATSEDRGQGTQYF
CDR3 DNA: TGTGCCACCAGTGAGGACAGGGGGCAGGGGACCCAGTACTTC

J gene: TRBJ2-1
clone size: many
D gene: TRBD2
V gene: TRBV11-2
CDR3 protein: CASSLQGAGGEQFF
CDR3 DNA: TGTGCCAGCAGCTTACAGGGAGCGGGAGGTGAGCAGTTCTTC

J gene: TRBJ2-5
clone size: .
D gene: .
V gene: TRBV15
CDR3 protein: CATSRDPWGEDRETQYF
CDR3 DNA: TGTGCCACCAGCAGAGACCCCTGGGGGGAGGATAGAGAGACCCAGTACTTC

J gene: TRBJ1-2
clone size: once
D gene: TRBD1
V gene: TRBV19
CDR3 protein: CTSGGQGNYGYTF
CDR3 DNA: TGTACCAGCGGCGGACAGGGAAACTATGGCTACACCTTC

J gene: TRBJ2-7
clone size: .
D gene: TRBD1
V gene: TRBV5-4
CDR3 protein: CASSFAPFYAGTGKDEQYF
CDR3 DNA: TGTGCCAGCAGCTTTGCCCCATTTTACGCCGGGACAGGGAAGGACGAGCAGTACTTC

J gene: TRBJ1-3
clone size: .
D gene: .
V gene: TRBV7-2
CDR3 protein: CASSLPSTGNTIYF
CDR3 DNA: TGTGCCAGCAGCTTACCCTCAACTGGAAACACCATATATTTT

J gene: TRBJ1-5
clone size: few
D gene: TRBD1
V gene: TRBV4-3
CDR3 protein: CASSQDAGGNQPQHF
CDR3 DNA: TGCGCCAGCAGCCAAGATGCAGGGGGGAATCAGCCCCAGCATTTT

J gene: TRBJ1-2
clone size: many
D gene: .
V gene: TRBV12-3/TRBV12-4
CDR3 protein: CASSSRTDDGYTF
CDR3 DNA: TGTGCCAGCAGTTCGAGGACAGACGATGGCTACACCTTC

J gene: TRBJ2-5
clone size: few
D gene: TRBD1
V gene: TRBV5-1
CDR3 protein: CASSLAQGAILRQETQYF
CDR3 DNA: TGCGCCAGCAGCTTGGCCCAGGGGGCCATCCTACGGCAAGAGACCCAGTACTTC

J gene: TRBJ2-2
clone size: few
D gene: TRBD2
V gene: TRBV20-1
CDR3 protein: CSAPGTSGRANTGELFF
CDR3 DNA: TGCAGTGCTCCCGGGACTAGCGGGAGGGCGAACACCGGGGAGCTGTTTTTT

J gene: TRBJ2-3
clone size: few
D gene: .
V gene: TRBV12-3/TRBV12-4
CDR3 protein: CASKNPLWADTQYF
CDR3 DNA: TGTGCCAGCAAGAATCCCCTCTGGGCAGATACGCAGTATTTT

J gene: TRBJ2-1
clone size: many
D gene: .
V gene: TRBV28
CDR3 protein: CASSLPPAGMYEQFF
CDR3 DNA: TGTGCCAGCAGTTTGCCCCCGGCAGGGATGTACGAGCAGTTCTTC

J gene: TRBJ2-1
clone size: .
D gene: TRBD2
V gene: TRBV19
CDR3 protein: CASRPRTSGRVYEQFF
CDR3 DNA: TGTGCCAGTAGACCCCGGACTAGCGGGAGGGTCTATGAGCAGTTCTTC

J gene: TRBJ2-7
clone size: few
D gene: TRBD2
V gene: TRBV18
CDR3 protein: CASSPRNSGSYEQYF
CDR3 DNA: TGTGCCAGCTCACCACGGAATAGCGGGAGCTACGAGCAGTACTTC

J gene: TRBJ1-2
clone size: many
D gene: .
V gene: TRBV20-1
CDR3 protein: CSARDGANYGYTF
CDR3 DNA: TGCAGTGCTAGAGATGGAGCTAACTATGGCTACACCTTC

J gene: TRBJ1-2
clone size: many
D gene: .
V gene: TRBV4-1
CDR3 protein: CASSQAGRERGYTF
CDR3 DNA: TGCGCCAGCAGCCAAGCGGGCAGGGAGAGGGGCTACACCTTC

J gene: TRBJ2-7
clone size: many
D gene: .
V gene: TRBV12-5
CDR3 protein: CASGPGQYEQYF
CDR3 DNA: TGTGCTAGTGGTCCAGGACAGTACGAGCAGTACTTC

J gene: TRBJ2-3
clone size: many
D gene: .
V gene: TRBV12-3/TRBV12-4
CDR3 protein: CASSQGGTISDTQYF
CDR3 DNA: TGTGCCAGCAGCCAAGGGGGGACGATTTCAGATACGCAGTATTTT

J gene: TRBJ2-5
clone size: many
D gene: TRBD1
V gene: TRBV20-1
CDR3 protein: CSAFGQGSLGGQYF
CDR3 DNA: TGCAGTGCGTTCGGACAGGGGTCCCTTGGTGGCCAGTACTTC

J gene: TRBJ1-1
clone size: few
D gene: .
V gene: TRBV20-1
CDR3 protein: CSARVPGDWAEAFF
CDR3 DNA: TGCAGTGCTAGAGTTCCGGGGGATTGGGCTGAAGCTTTCTTT

J gene: TRBJ2-1
clone size: few
D gene: TRBD1
V gene: TRBV6-5
CDR3 protein: CASSYGTGVNEQFF
CDR3 DNA: TGTGCCAGCAGTTACGGGACAGGGGTCAACGAGCAGTTCTTC

J gene: TRBJ2-1
clone size: many
D gene: .
V gene: TRBV6-1
CDR3 protein: CASSPYLASSYNEQFF
CDR3 DNA: TGTGCCAGCAGCCCCTACTTAGCGTCCTCCTACAATGAGCAGTTCTTC

J gene: TRBJ1-6
clone size: many
D gene: TRBD1
V gene: TRBV25-1
CDR3 protein: CASSEMGQSSYNSPLHF
CDR3 DNA: TGTGCCAGCAGTGAAATGGGACAGAGCTCCTATAATTCACCCCTCCACTTT

J gene: TRBJ1-6
clone size: many
D gene: .
V gene: TRBV7-9
CDR3 protein: CASSFLPGSNSPLHF
CDR3 DNA: TGTGCCAGCAGCTTCCTCCCCGGGAGTAATTCACCCCTCCACTTT

J gene: TRBJ1-1
clone size: many
D gene: TRBD1
V gene: TRBV5-1
CDR3 protein: CASSLWGQGDTEAFF
CDR3 DNA: TGCGCCAGCAGCTTGTGGGGACAGGGGGACACTGAAGCTTTCTTT

J gene: TRBJ2-3
clone size: many
D gene: .
V gene: TRBV11-2
CDR3 protein: CASSLVLADTQYF
CDR3 DNA: TGTGCCAGCAGCTTAGTTCTAGCAGATACGCAGTATTTT

J gene: TRBJ2-7
clone size: many
D gene: TRBD2
V gene: TRBV3-1
CDR3 protein: CASSQDSSGHYEQYF
CDR3 DNA: TGTGCCAGCAGCCAAGATTCTAGCGGGCACTACGAGCAGTACTTC

J gene: TRBJ2-3
clone size: many
D gene: TRBD2
V gene: TRBV10-1
CDR3 protein: CASSDGRGSTDTQYF
CDR3 DNA: TGCGCCAGCAGTGATGGGCGGGGGTCCACAGATACGCAGTATTTT

J gene: TRBJ2-3
clone size: many
D gene: TRBD1
V gene: TRBV5-1
CDR3 protein: CASSLAGTGGDTQYF
CDR3 DNA: TGCGCCAGCAGCTTGGCGGGGACAGGGGGAGATACGCAGTATTTT

J gene: TRBJ2-5
clone size: many
D gene: .
V gene: TRBV20-1
CDR3 protein: CSALRLERETQYF
CDR3 DNA: TGCAGTGCTTTAAGACTGGAACGCGAGACCCAGTACTTC

J gene: TRBJ1-2
clone size: many
D gene: TRBD1
V gene: TRBV7-9
CDR3 protein: CASSLGTGTAYGYTF
CDR3 DNA: TGTGCCAGCAGCTTAGGCACCGGGACAGCCTATGGCTACACCTTC

J gene: TRBJ2-3
clone size: many
D gene: .
V gene: TRBV20-1
CDR3 protein: CSALPGATDTQYF
CDR3 DNA: TGCAGTGCTCTCCCGGGGGCCACAGATACGCAGTATTTT

J gene: TRBJ2-7
clone size: many
D gene: .
V gene: TRBV5-5
CDR3 protein: CASSLPLYYEQYF
CDR3 DNA: TGTGCCAGCAGCTTGCCTCTTTACTACGAGCAGTACTTC

J gene: TRBJ2-5
clone size: many
D gene: TRBD1
V gene: TRBV7-8
CDR3 protein: CASSSPGGDQETQYF
CDR3 DNA: TGTGCCAGCAGCAGTCCAGGGGGTGACCAAGAGACCCAGTACTTC

J gene: TRBJ1-2
clone size: few
D gene: .
V gene: TRBV20-1
CDR3 protein: CSARREWGAGYTF
CDR3 DNA: TGCAGTGCTAGAAGGGAGTGGGGGGCTGGCTACACCTTC

J gene: TRBJ2-7
clone size: many
D gene: .
V gene: TRBV27
CDR3 protein: CASSLSAGLGTGQYF
CDR3 DNA: TGTGCCAGCAGTTTATCTGCGGGGCTGGGGACGGGGCAGTACTTC

J gene: TRBJ2-4
clone size: many
D gene: .
V gene: TRBV4-1
CDR3 protein: CASSQAFIPNIQYF
CDR3 DNA: TGCGCCAGCAGCCAAGCTTTCATACCAAACATTCAGTACTTC

J gene: TRBJ2-7
clone size: few
D gene: .
V gene: TRBV5-4
CDR3 protein: CASSLPSDHEQYF
CDR3 DNA: TGTGCCAGCAGCTTGCCTAGCGACCACGAGCAGTACTTC

J gene: TRBJ2-1
clone size: many
D gene: TRBD2
V gene: TRBV28
CDR3 protein: CASSRGFAGGSVFHEQFF
CDR3 DNA: TGTGCCAGCAGTAGGGGTTTTGCGGGAGGCAGTGTTTTCCATGAGCAGTTCTTC

J gene: TRBJ2-3
clone size: many
D gene: .
V gene: TRBV29-1
CDR3 protein: CSVDSWGRLGDTQYF
CDR3 DNA: TGCAGCGTTGACTCCTGGGGCAGGCTGGGGGATACGCAGTATTTT

J gene: TRBJ2-3
clone size: many
D gene: TRBD1
V gene: TRBV20-1
CDR3 protein: CSAWTGSTDTQYF
CDR3 DNA: TGCAGTGCCTGGACAGGTAGCACAGATACGCAGTATTTT

J gene: TRBJ1-1
clone size: many
D gene: .
V gene: TRBV24-1
CDR3 protein: CATSGSPGSEAFF
CDR3 DNA: TGTGCCACCAGTGGGTCACCGGGGTCTGAAGCTTTCTTT

J gene: TRBJ2-1
clone size: many
D gene: TRBD1
V gene: TRBV28
CDR3 protein: CASSSHWTGWQFF
CDR3 DNA: TGTGCCAGCAGTTCCCACTGGACAGGGTGGCAGTTCTTC

J gene: TRBJ1-5
clone size: many
D gene: .
V gene: TRBV15
CDR3 protein: CATSRGLEGDQPQHF
CDR3 DNA: TGTGCCACCAGCAGAGGTCTTGAGGGGGACCAGCCCCAGCATTTT

J gene: TRBJ2-2
clone size: many
D gene: TRBD2
V gene: TRBV10-3
CDR3 protein: CAISVTSGSAGELFF
CDR3 DNA: TGTGCCATCAGTGTGACTAGCGGGAGTGCCGGGGAGCTGTTTTTT

J gene: TRBJ2-7
clone size: many
D gene: .
V gene: TRBV28
CDR3 protein: CASSLNEQYF
CDR3 DNA: TGTGCCAGCAGTCTCAACGAGCAGTACTTC

J gene: TRBJ2-1
clone size: many
D gene: .
V gene: TRBV20-1
CDR3 protein: CSARPGGYEQFF
CDR3 DNA: TGCAGTGCTAGACCGGGGGGCTATGAGCAGTTCTTC

J gene: TRBJ2-3
clone size: many
D gene: TRBD2
V gene: TRBV27
CDR3 protein: CASSKGLAGVSDTQYF
CDR3 DNA: TGTGCCAGCTCGAAAGGACTAGCGGGAGTATCAGATACGCAGTATTTT

J gene: TRBJ2-2
clone size: .
D gene: TRBD2
V gene: TRBV5-1
CDR3 protein: CASSHPAGDTGELFF
CDR3 DNA: TGCGCCAGCAGCCACCCGGCGGGAGACACCGGGGAGCTGTTTTTT

J gene: TRBJ2-1
clone size: .
D gene: TRBD2
V gene: TRBV4-1
CDR3 protein: CASSYTGTSGRAAYNEQFF
CDR3 DNA: TGCGCCAGCAGCTACACCGGGACTAGCGGGAGGGCCGCCTACAATGAGCAGTTCTTC

J gene: TRBJ1-2
clone size: many
D gene: TRBD1
V gene: TRBV29-1
CDR3 protein: CSVEDPRQGNYGYTF
CDR3 DNA: TGCAGCGTTGAAGATCCCCGACAGGGGAACTATGGCTACACCTTC

J gene: TRBJ2-7
clone size: many
D gene: TRBD2
V gene: TRBV5-6
CDR3 protein: CASSLPSGTYEQYF
CDR3 DNA: TGTGCCAGCAGCTTACCTAGCGGAACCTACGAGCAGTACTTC